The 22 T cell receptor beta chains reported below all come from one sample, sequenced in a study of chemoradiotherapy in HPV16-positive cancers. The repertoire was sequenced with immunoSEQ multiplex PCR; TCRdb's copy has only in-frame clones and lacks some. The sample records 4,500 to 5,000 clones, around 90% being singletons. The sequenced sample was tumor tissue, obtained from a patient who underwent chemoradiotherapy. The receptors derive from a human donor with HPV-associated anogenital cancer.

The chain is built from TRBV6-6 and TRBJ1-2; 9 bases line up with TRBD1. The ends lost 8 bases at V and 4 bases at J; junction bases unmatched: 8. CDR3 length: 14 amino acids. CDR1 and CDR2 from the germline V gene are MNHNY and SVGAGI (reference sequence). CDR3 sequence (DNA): TGTGCCAGCCTCCGGACAGGGGAAGGCTATGGCTACACCTTC. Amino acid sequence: CASLRTGEGYGYTF.

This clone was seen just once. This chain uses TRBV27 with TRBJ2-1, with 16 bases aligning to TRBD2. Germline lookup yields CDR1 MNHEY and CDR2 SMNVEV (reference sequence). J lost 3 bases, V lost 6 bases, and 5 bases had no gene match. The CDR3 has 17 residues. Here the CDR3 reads CASSLGLAGGYYNEQFF. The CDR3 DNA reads TGTGCCAGCAGCCTGGGACTAGCGGGAGGGTACTACAATGAGCAGTTCTTC.

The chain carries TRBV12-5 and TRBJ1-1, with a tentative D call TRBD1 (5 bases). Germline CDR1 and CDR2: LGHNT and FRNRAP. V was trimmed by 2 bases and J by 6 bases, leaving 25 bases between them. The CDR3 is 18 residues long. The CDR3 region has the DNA TGTGCTAGTGGTTTGCTATCGAAGGGAGCGGGGCGTAACGCTGAAGCTTTCTTT. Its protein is CASGLLSKGAGRNAEAFF.

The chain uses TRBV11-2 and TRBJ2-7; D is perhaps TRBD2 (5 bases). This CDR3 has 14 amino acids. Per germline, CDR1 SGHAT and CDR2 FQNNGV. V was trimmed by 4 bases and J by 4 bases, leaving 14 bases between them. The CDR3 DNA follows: TGTGCCAGCAGCTCCCGGACTTCTCTATACGAGCAGTACTTC. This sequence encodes CASSSRTSLYEQYF.

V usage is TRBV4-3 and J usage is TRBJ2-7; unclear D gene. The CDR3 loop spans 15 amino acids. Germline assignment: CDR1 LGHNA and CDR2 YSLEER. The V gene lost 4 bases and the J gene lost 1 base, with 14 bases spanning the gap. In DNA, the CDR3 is TGCGCCAGCAGCCGTAATCCGGGTTGGTCCTACGAGCAGTACTTC. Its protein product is CASSRNPGWSYEQYF.

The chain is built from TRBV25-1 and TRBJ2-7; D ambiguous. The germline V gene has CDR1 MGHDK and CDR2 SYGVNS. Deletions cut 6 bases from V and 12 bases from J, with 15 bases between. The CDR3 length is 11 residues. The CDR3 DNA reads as TGTGCCAGCAGACCCAAAGACCTCTTGTACTTC. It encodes CASRPKDLLYF.

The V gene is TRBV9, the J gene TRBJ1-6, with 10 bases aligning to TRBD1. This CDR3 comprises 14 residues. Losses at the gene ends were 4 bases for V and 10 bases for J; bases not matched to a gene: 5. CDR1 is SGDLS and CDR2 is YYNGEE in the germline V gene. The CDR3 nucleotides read TGTGCCAGCAGCACCCGACAGGGGGCATCACCCCTCCACTTT. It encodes CASSTRQGASPLHF.

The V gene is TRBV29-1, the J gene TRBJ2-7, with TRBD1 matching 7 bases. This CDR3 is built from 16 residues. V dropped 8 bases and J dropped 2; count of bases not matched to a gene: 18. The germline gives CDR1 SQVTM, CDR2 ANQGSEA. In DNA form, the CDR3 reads TGCAGCTCAAAAACAGAAGGGGGCAACTTTCCCTACGAGCAGTACTTC. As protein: CSSKTEGGNFPYEQYF.

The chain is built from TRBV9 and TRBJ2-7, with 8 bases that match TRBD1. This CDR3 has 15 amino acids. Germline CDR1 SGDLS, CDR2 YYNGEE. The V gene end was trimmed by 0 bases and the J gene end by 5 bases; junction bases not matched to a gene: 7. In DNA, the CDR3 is TGTGCCAGCAGCGTAGCTTCAGGGGGCTTGCACGAGCAGTACTTC. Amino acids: CASSVASGGLHEQYF.

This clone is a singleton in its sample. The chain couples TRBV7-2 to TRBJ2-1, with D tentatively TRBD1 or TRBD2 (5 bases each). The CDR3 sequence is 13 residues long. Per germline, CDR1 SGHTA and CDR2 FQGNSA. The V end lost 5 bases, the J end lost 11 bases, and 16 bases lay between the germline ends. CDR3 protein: CASSPSGARQQFF. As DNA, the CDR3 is TGTGCCAGCAGCCCCTCCGGGGCGCGCCAGCAGTTCTTC.

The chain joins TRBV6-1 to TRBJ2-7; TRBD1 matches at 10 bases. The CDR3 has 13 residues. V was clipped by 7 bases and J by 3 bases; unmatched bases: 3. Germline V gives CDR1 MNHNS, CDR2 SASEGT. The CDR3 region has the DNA TGTGCCAGCATGAGGGACAGGGGCTACGAGCAGTACTTC. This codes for CASMRDRGYEQYF.

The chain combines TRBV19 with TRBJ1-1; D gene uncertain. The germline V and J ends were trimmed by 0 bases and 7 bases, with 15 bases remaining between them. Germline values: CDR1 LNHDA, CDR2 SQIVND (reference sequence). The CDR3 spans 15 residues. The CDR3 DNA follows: TGTGCCAGTAGTATAGATCTTGGCAGATTGGGTGAAGCTTTCTTT. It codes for CASSIDLGRLGEAFF.

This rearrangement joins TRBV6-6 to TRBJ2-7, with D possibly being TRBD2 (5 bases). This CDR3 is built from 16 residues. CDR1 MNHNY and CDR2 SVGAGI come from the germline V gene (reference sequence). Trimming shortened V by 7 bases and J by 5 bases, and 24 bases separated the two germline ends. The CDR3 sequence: CASTPLRAGSGNEQYF. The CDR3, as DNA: TGTGCCAGCACCCCCCTCCGGGCCGGGTCCGGGAACGAGCAGTACTTC.

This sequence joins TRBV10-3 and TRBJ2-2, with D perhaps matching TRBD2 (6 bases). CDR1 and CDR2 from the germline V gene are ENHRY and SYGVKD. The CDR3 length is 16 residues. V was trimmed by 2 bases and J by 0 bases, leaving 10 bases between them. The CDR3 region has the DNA TGTGCCATCAGTGAGAGGTTAGCGGCGAACACCGGGGAGCTGTTTTTT. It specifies CAISERLAANTGELFF.

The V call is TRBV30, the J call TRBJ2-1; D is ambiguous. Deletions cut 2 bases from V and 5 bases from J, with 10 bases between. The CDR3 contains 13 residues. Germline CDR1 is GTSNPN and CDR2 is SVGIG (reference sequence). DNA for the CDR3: TGTGCCTGGAGTCCCAGCAGCAACAATGAGCAGTTCTTC. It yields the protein CAWSPSSNNEQFF.

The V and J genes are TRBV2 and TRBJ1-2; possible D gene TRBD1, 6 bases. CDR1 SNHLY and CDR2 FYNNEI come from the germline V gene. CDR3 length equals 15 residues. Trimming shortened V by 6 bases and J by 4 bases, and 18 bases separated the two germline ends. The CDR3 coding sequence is TGTGCCAGCAGAATTACAGGGAAGGGCCTCTATGGCTACACCTTC. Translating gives CASRITGKGLYGYTF.

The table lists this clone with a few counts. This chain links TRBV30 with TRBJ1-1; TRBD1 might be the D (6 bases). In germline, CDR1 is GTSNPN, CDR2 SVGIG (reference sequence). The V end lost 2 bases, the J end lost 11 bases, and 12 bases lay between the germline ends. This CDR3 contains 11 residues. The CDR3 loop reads CAWSPPQGAFF. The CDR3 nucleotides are TGTGCCTGGAGTCCCCCGCAGGGGGCTTTCTTT.

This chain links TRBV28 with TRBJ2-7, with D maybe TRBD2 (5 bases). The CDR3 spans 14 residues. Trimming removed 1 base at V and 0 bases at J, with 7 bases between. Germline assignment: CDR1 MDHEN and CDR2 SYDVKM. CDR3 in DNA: TGTGCCAGCAGTTTATTTCGGGGCTCCTACGAGCAGTACTTC. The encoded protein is CASSLFRGSYEQYF.

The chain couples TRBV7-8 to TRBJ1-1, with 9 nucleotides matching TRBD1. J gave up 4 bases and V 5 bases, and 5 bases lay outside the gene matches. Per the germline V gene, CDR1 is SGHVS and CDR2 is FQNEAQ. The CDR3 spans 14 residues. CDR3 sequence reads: CASSGGQGFTEAFF. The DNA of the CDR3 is TGTGCCAGCAGCGGAGGACAGGGGTTCACTGAAGCTTTCTTT.

This CDR3 is CASSLGVPGNTIYF. The CDR3 DNA follows: TGTGCCAGCAGCTTAGGAGTGCCCGGAAACACCATATATTTT. This chain joins TRBV11-3 and TRBJ1-3, with unresolved D. The CDR3 runs 14 residues. CDR1 and CDR2 from the germline V gene are SGHNT and YENEEA. Trimming stripped 1 base from V and 4 bases from J, with 8 bases between.

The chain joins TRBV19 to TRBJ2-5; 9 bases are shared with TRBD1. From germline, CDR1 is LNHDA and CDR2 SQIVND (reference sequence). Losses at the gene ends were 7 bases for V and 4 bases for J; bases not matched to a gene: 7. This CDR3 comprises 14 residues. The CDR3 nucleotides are TGTGCCAGTAAACAGGGGGCTTCGGGAGAGACCCAGTACTTC. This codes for CASKQGASGETQYF.

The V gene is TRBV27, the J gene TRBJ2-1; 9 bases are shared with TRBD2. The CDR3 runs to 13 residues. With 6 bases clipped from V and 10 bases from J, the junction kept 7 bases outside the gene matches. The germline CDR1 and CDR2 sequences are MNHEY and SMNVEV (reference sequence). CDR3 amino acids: CASRYSGSDEQFF. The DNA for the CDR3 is TGTGCCAGCAGGTATAGCGGGAGTGACGAGCAGTTCTTC.